Each of the 6 T cell receptor beta chains below was sequenced from the same sample in a study of T cell repertoires in cytomegalovirus infection. These receptors are not linked to any known antigen. One entry per CDR3 protein results from TCRdb running MiXCR on the reads. The data show fewer than 900,000 distinct CDR3 sequences, with 25% to 35% seen just once and around 13% held by the top ten. The sample in question was cultured CD8+ T cells from PBMCs, obtained from culture after CMV antigen stimulation. These receptor sequences come from a human donor in good health (CMV status not recorded). Some clones in this sample may be carry-over from other donors' samples.

This sequence joins TRBV9 and TRBJ1-2; 10 nucleotides align to TRBD1. V was clipped by 0 bases and J by 3 bases; unmatched bases: 5. This CDR3 comprises 16 residues. Germline lookup yields CDR1 SGDLS and CDR2 YYNGEE. CDR3 region: CASSVGDRGAYYGYTF. CDR3 DNA sequence: TGTGCCAGCAGCGTAGGGGACAGGGGAGCTTACTATGGCTACACCTTC.

This clonotype was detected ten times or more. The V gene is TRBV6-2 or TRBV6-3, the J gene TRBJ1-5, with no clear D. Trimming shortened V by 2 bases and J by 0 bases, and 8 bases separated the two germline ends. CDR3 size: 15 residues. Germline CDR1 and CDR2: MNHEY and SVGEGT. CDR3 sequence (DNA): TGTGCCAGCAGTTACCCGACCGATAGCAATCAGCCCCAGCATTTT. Its translation: CASSYPTDSNQPQHF.

The chain employs TRBV7-9 and TRBJ1-1; unclear D gene. V was shortened by 1 base and J by 1 base, with 10 bases between the two germline ends. The V gene's germline CDR1 is SEHNR and CDR2 FQNEAQ (reference sequence). This CDR3 contains 15 residues. The DNA for the CDR3 is TGTGCCAGCAGCTTAGACCAGGACTGGAACACTGAAGCTTTCTTT. This sequence encodes CASSLDQDWNTEAFF.

The genes are TRBV9 and TRBJ2-5; TRBD2 matches at 10 bases. Looked up from germline, CDR1 is SGDLS and CDR2 is YYNGEE. V was pared by 0 bases and J by 5 bases, with 7 bases of the junction left unmatched. This CDR3 comprises 16 residues. The CDR3 bases are TGTGCCAGCAGCGTAGAGAGCGGGGGGGCCACGGAGACCCAGTACTTC. Translating gives CASSVESGGATETQYF.

This clonotype was seen a single time. At one of its ends the junction is not consistent with the germline gene, which may arise from a read error. V gene TRBV7-9 combines with J gene TRBJ1-2; D ambiguous. CDR3 length: 14 residues. CDR1 and CDR2 (germline): SEHNR, FQNEAQ (reference sequence). CDR3 sequence reads: CDSSLAGERYGYTF. CDR3 bases: TGTGACAGCAGCTTAGCGGGTGAGAGGTATGGCTACACCTTC.

In its sample, this clonotype was seen once. A much larger clone lies a single base off, so this may be a read error. The chain is built from TRBV7-9 and TRBJ2-2; TRBD2 might be the D (7 bases). The CDR3 loop spans 16 amino acids. Looked up from germline, CDR1 is SEHNR and CDR2 is FQNEAQ (reference sequence). CDR3 protein: CASSLEGDYYTGKLFF. CDR3 DNA sequence: TGTGCCAGCAGCTTAGAGGGGGACTACTACACCGGGAAGCTGTTTTTT. Full variable domain (rest looked up from reference TRBV7-9 and TRBJ2-2): DTGVSQNPRHKITKRGQNVTFRCDPISEHNRLYWYRQTLGQGPEFLTYFQNEAQLEKSRLLSDRFSAERPKGSFSTLEIQRTEQGDSAMYLCASSLEGDYYTGKLFFGEGSRLTVL.